The rows below give T cell receptor beta chains drawn from one sample of a study of blood T cell repertoires in COVID-19. Only in-frame clones appear in the TCRdb table, and some are missing; sequencing was by immunoSEQ multiplex PCR. The sample has some 150,000 clones, roughly 89% seen once; the top ten hold 0.8% to 0.95%. Sequenced sample: peripheral blood. The receptors shown here come from a woman between 50 and 59 years old with acute or convalescent COVID-19. CDR3s include the opening cysteine and the closing phenylalanine or tryptophan. The order of the fields is V gene, clone size, J gene, D gene, CDR3 DNA, CDR3 protein. The D gene is left open where the match is weak. Expanded clones are given a class, and other clones once, few, many or no size at all.

v_call: TRBV19
clone_size: NA
j_call: TRBJ2-1
d_call: TRBD2
cdr3_nt: TGTGCCAGTAGTGCGAGCGGGGGGGCCCCATACAATGAGCAGTTCTTC
cdr3_aa: CASSASGGAPYNEQFF

v_call: TRBV6-5
clone_size: NA
j_call: TRBJ1-1
d_call: NA
cdr3_nt: TGTGCCAGCAGCCGTCCCACTGAAGCTTTCTTT
cdr3_aa: CASSRPTEAFF

v_call: TRBV5-5
clone_size: NA
j_call: TRBJ1-1
d_call: TRBD1
cdr3_nt: TGTGCCAGCAGCCCGGGGACAGGGAGGGATCCTGAAGCTTTCTTT
cdr3_aa: CASSPGTGRDPEAFF

v_call: TRBV28
clone_size: NA
j_call: TRBJ1-6
d_call: TRBD1
cdr3_nt: TGTGCCACTCTCACTTACAGGGGATCTCATTCACCCCTCCACTTT
cdr3_aa: CATLTYRGSHSPLHF

v_call: TRBV19
clone_size: NA
j_call: TRBJ1-4
d_call: TRBD1
cdr3_nt: TGTGCCACCGGGGGGACAGGGGGTGCAACTAATGAAAAACTGTTTTTT
cdr3_aa: CATGGTGGATNEKLFF

v_call: TRBV28
clone_size: NA
j_call: TRBJ1-4
d_call: TRBD1
cdr3_nt: TGTGCCAGCAGGCGGGACAGGGGTAATGAAAAACTGTTTTTT
cdr3_aa: CASRRDRGNEKLFF

v_call: TRBV10-3
clone_size: NA
j_call: TRBJ2-1
d_call: NA
cdr3_nt: TGTGCCATCAGGCCAGGAAGTAGCTCCTACAATGAGCAGTTCTTC
cdr3_aa: CAIRPGSSSYNEQFF

v_call: TRBV19
clone_size: NA
j_call: TRBJ2-5
d_call: NA
cdr3_nt: TGTGCCAGTAGTCCCCGGCAGAGGTCAAAGGAGACCCAGTACTTC
cdr3_aa: CASSPRQRSKETQYF

v_call: TRBV19
clone_size: once
j_call: TRBJ2-1
d_call: NA
cdr3_nt: TGTGCCAGTAGTGTTGGGCAGGGAAGCTACAATGAGCAGTTCTTC
cdr3_aa: CASSVGQGSYNEQFF

v_call: TRBV7-2
clone_size: NA
j_call: TRBJ1-2
d_call: TRBD1
cdr3_nt: TGTGCCAGCAGCTTAAACAGGGGTGATTATGGCTACACCTTC
cdr3_aa: CASSLNRGDYGYTF

v_call: TRBV2
clone_size: few
j_call: TRBJ2-3
d_call: NA
cdr3_nt: TGTGCCAGCAGTCGTGTGGATACGCAGTATTTT
cdr3_aa: CASSRVDTQYF

v_call: TRBV10-2
clone_size: NA
j_call: TRBJ2-7
d_call: TRBD2
cdr3_nt: TGCGCCAGCAGTGAGTCGAGAGCGGGGGATAGATACGAGCAGTACTTC
cdr3_aa: CASSESRAGDRYEQYF

v_call: TRBV5-1
clone_size: NA
j_call: TRBJ1-5
d_call: NA
cdr3_nt: TGCGCCAGCAGCAGAGGAGACTATAGCAATCAGCCCCAGCATTTT
cdr3_aa: CASSRGDYSNQPQHF

v_call: TRBV30
clone_size: NA
j_call: TRBJ2-3
d_call: TRBD2
cdr3_nt: TGTGCCTGGAATCTAGCGGGGGCATCTTATAACACAGATACGCAGTATTTT
cdr3_aa: CAWNLAGASYNTDTQYF

v_call: TRBV9
clone_size: NA
j_call: TRBJ1-1
d_call: TRBD1
cdr3_nt: TGTGCCAGCAGCGTCGACAGGGGGGTTGAAGCTTTCTTT
cdr3_aa: CASSVDRGVEAFF

v_call: TRBV19
clone_size: NA
j_call: TRBJ1-2
d_call: NA
cdr3_nt: TGTGCCAGTAGTATAGATGGGGGCATCTACTATGGCTACACCTTC
cdr3_aa: CASSIDGGIYYGYTF